Listed below are T cell receptor beta chains from one sample, sequenced in a study of molecular identifiers for immune sequencing clone quantification. TCRdb used MiXCR to reprocess the PCR reads, holding one entry per CDR3 protein. The sample shows more than 35,000 distinct CDR3 sequences, over 15% of them seen only once. Material for sequencing was naive CD8+ T cells from blood, with Jurkat cell RNA spiked in. Source of these receptors: a human donor in good health. Some libraries in this study had Jurkat cell RNA spiked in. Both conserved end residues are part of each CDR3. Each record gives: J gene, V gene, CDR3 protein.

j_gene: TRBJ1-1
v_gene: TRBV25-1
CDR3aa: CASSAGQGTEAFF

j_gene: TRBJ1-1
v_gene: TRBV27
CDR3aa: CASSLMANTEAFF

j_gene: TRBJ1-1
v_gene: TRBV11-1
CDR3aa: CASSPTSLNTEAFF

j_gene: TRBJ2-1
v_gene: TRBV7-3
CDR3aa: CASSSSTYNEQFF

j_gene: TRBJ2-7
v_gene: TRBV2
CDR3aa: CASSQSKGYEQYF

j_gene: TRBJ1-4
v_gene: TRBV5-4
CDR3aa: CASSIQGAVEKLFF

j_gene: TRBJ2-3
v_gene: TRBV7-2
CDR3aa: CASSLAGGGDTQYF

j_gene: NA
v_gene: TRBV12-3/TRBV12-4
CDR3aa: CASSLWNGEQYF

j_gene: TRBJ2-5
v_gene: TRBV7-6
CDR3aa: CASSSGLAGGYQETQYF

j_gene: TRBJ2-3
v_gene: TRBV9
CDR3aa: CASSTSGVTDTQYF

j_gene: TRBJ1-1
v_gene: TRBV12-3/TRBV12-4
CDR3aa: CASSLVGREITEAFF

j_gene: TRBJ2-1
v_gene: TRBV7-9
CDR3aa: CASSLVVLPAGVF

j_gene: TRBJ1-1
v_gene: TRBV5-5
CDR3aa: CASSLGPMNTEAFF

j_gene: TRBJ1-5
v_gene: TRBV20-1
CDR3aa: CSARDLDTHSNQPQHF

j_gene: TRBJ2-5
v_gene: TRBV2
CDR3aa: CASRGTQYQETQYF

j_gene: TRBJ2-1
v_gene: TRBV19
CDR3aa: CASSIGGIPNEQFF

j_gene: TRBJ2-2
v_gene: TRBV27
CDR3aa: CASSFDRADTGELFF

j_gene: TRBJ2-7
v_gene: TRBV29-1
CDR3aa: CSVVPARGSYEQYF

j_gene: TRBJ2-4
v_gene: TRBV4-3
CDR3aa: CASSQDAPAEGYLAKNIQYF

j_gene: TRBJ2-7
v_gene: TRBV7-9
CDR3aa: CASRSVGDEQYF

j_gene: TRBJ2-2
v_gene: TRBV12-3/TRBV12-4
CDR3aa: CASSASSGRARRELFF